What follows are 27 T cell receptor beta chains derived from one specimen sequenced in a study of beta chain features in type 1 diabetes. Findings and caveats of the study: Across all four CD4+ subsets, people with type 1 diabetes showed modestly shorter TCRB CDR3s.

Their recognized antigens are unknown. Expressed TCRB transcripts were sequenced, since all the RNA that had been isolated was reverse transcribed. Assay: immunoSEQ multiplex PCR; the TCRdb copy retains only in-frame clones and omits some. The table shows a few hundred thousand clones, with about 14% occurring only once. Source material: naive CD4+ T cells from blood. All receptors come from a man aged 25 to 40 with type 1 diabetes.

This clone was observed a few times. The DNA for the CDR3 is TGTGCCAGCGGACGGGACAATCAGCCCCAGCATTTT. This encodes CASGRDNQPQHF. The gene calls are TRBV6-6 and TRBJ1-5; no reliable D call. Trimming shortened V by 8 bases and J by 3 bases, and 8 bases separated the two germline ends. The CDR3 is 12 residues long. Germline V lookup: CDR1 MNHNY, CDR2 SVGAGI (reference sequence).

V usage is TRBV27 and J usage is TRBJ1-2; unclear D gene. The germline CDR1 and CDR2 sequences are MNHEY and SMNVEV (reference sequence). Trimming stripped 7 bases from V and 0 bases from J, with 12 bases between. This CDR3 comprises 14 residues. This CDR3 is CASIPPGTNYGYTF. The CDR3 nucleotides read TGTGCCAGCATTCCTCCCGGGACTAACTATGGCTACACCTTC.

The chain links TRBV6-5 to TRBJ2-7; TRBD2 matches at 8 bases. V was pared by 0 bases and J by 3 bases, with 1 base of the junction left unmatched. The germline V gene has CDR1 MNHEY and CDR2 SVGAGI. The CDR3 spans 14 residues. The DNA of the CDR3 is TGTGCCAGCAGTTACTCGACTAGCGACTACGAGCAGTACTTC. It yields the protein CASSYSTSDYEQYF.

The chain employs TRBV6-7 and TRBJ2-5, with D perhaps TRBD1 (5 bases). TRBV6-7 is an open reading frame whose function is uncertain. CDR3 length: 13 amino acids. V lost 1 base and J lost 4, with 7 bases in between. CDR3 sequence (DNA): TGTGCCAGCAGTTACTACAGGAGAGAGACCCAGTACTTC. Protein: CASSYYRRETQYF.

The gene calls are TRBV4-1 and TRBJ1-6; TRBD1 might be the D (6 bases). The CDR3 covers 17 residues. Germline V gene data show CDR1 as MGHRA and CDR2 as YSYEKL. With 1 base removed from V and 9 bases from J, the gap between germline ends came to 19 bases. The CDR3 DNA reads TGCGCCAGCAGCCAAGGCGCAGGGGCCCCGGTCCCTTCACCCCTCCACTTT. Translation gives CASSQGAGAPVPSPLHF.

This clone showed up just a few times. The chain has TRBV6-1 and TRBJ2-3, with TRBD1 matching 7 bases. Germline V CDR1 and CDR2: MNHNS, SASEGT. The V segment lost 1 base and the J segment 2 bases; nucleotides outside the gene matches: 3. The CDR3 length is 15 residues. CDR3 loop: CASSEGQGVTDTQYF. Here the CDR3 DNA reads TGTGCCAGCAGTGAAGGTCAGGGGGTCACAGATACGCAGTATTTT.

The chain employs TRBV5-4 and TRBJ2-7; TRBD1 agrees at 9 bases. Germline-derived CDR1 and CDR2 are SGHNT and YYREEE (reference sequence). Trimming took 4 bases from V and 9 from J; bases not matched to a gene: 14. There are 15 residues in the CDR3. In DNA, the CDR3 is TGTGCCAGCAGCATTCCGGGACAGGGTTTATCGGTGCAGTACTTC. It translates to CASSIPGQGLSVQYF.

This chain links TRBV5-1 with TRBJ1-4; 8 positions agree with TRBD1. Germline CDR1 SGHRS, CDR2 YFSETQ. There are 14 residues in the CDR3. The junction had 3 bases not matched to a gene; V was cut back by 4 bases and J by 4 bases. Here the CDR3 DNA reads TGCGCCAGCAGCCTGACAGGGGTTAATGAAAAACTGTTTTTT. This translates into CASSLTGVNEKLFF.

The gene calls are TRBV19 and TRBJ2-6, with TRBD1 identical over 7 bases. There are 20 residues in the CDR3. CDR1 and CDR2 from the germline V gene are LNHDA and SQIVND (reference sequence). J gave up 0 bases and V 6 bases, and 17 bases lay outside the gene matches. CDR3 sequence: CASSPSPGQRTSSGANVLTF. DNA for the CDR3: TGTGCCAGTAGCCCTTCCCCGGGACAGAGAACCAGCTCTGGGGCCAACGTCCTGACTTTC.

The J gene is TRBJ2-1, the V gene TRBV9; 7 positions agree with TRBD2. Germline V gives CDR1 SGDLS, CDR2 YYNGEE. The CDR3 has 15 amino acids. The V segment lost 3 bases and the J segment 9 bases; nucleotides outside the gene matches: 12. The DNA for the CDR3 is TGTGCCAGCAGCGGCCTCGCCGCGGGAGAGATTGAGCAGTTCTTC. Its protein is CASSGLAAGEIEQFF. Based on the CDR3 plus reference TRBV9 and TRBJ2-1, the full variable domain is DSGVTQTPKHLITATGQRVTLRCSPRSGDLSVYWYQQSLDQGLQFLIQYYNGEERAKGNILERFSAQQFPDLHSELNLSSLELGDSALYFCASSGLAAGEIEQFFGPGTRLTVL.

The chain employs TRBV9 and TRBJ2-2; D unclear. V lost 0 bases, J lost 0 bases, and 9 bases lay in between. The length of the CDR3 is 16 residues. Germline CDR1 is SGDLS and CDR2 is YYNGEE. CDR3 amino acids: CASSVGDFANTGELFF. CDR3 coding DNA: TGTGCCAGCAGCGTAGGAGATTTCGCGAACACCGGGGAGCTGTTTTTT.

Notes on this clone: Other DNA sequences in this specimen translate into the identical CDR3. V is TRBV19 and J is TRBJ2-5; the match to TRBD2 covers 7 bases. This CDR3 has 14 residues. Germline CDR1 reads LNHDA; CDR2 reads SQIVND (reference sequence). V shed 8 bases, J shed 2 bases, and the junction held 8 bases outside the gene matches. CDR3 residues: CASSRTSVQETQYF. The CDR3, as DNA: TGTGCCAGTTCGAGAACTAGCGTACAAGAGACCCAGTACTTC. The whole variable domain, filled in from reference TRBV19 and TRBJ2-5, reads DGGITQSPKYLFRKEGQNVTLSCEQNLNHDAMYWYRQDPGQGLRLIYYSQIVNDFQKGDIAEGYSVSREKKESFPLTVTSAQKNPTAFYLCASSRTSVQETQYFGPGTRLLVL.

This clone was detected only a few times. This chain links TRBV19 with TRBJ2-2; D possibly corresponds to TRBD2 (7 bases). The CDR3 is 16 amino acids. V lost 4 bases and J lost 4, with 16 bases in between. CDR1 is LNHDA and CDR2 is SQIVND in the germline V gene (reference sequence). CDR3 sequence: CASSRGGRVRTGELFF. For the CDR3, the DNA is TGTGCCAGTAGTAGGGGGGGCCGCGTCCGCACCGGGGAGCTGTTTTTT.

The chain's CDR3 is CASSGNSRGYNEQFF. The DNA for the CDR3 is TGTGCCAGCAGCGGCAACTCCCGGGGGTACAATGAGCAGTTCTTC. The chain recombines TRBV9 with TRBJ2-1; possible D gene TRBD2, 6 bases. The V end was cut by 3 bases, the J end by 4 bases, with 14 bases between. From germline, CDR1 is SGDLS and CDR2 YYNGEE. The CDR3 has 15 amino acids.

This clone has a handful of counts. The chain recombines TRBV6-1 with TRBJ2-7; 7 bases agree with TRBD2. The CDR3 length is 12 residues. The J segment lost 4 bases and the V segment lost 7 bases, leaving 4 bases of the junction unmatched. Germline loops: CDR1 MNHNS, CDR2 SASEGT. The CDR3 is CASTGEGYEQYF. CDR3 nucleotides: TGTGCCAGCACGGGGGAGGGATACGAGCAGTACTTC.

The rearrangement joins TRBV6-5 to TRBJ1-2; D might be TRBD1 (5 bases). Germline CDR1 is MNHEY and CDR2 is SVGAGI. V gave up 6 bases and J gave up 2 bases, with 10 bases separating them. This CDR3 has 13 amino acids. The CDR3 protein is CASRSSGNYGYTF. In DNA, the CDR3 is TGTGCCAGCAGATCTTCAGGGAACTATGGCTACACCTTC.

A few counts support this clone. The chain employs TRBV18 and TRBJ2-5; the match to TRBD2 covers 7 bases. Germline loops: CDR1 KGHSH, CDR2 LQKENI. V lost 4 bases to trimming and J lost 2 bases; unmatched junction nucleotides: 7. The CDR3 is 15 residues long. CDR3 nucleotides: TGTGCCAGCTCACACGACGGGCGGGAGCAAGAGACCCAGTACTTC. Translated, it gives CASSHDGREQETQYF.

As DNA, the CDR3 is TGTGCCTGGAGTTCAGGGGGCGATCAGCCCCAGCATTTT. Residues: CAWSSGGDQPQHF. The chain joins TRBV30 to TRBJ1-5; TRBD1 aligns across 8 bases. Trimming took 2 bases from V and 5 from J; bases not matched to a gene: 2. CDR1 GTSNPN and CDR2 SVGIG come from the germline V gene (reference sequence). The CDR3 is 13 residues long.

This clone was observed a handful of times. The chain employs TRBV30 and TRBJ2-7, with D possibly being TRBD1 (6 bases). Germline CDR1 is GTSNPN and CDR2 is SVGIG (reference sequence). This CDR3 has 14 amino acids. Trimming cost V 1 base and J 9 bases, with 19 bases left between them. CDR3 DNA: TGTGCCTGGAGTGCCCTACAGGGCCCTGGGGCGCAGTACTTC. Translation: CAWSALQGPGAQYF.

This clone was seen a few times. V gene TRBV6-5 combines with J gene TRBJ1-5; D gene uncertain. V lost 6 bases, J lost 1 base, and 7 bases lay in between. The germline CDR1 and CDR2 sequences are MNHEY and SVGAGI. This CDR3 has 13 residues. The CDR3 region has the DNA TGTGCCAGCAGAAACAGAAGCAATCAGCCCCAGCATTTT. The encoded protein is CASRNRSNQPQHF.

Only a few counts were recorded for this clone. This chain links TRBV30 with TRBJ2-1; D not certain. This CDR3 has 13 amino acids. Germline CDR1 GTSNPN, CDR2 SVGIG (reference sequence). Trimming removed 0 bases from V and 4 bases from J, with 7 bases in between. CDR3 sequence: CAWSVLEYNEQFF. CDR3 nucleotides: TGTGCCTGGAGTGTACTGGAGTACAATGAGCAGTTCTTC.

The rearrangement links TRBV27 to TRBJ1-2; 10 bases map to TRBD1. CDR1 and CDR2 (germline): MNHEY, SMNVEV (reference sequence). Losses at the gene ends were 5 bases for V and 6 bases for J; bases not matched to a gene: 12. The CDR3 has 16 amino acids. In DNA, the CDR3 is TGTGCCAGCAGTGACCGGGACAGGGGTCCCAGGCATGGCTACACCTTC. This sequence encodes CASSDRDRGPRHGYTF.

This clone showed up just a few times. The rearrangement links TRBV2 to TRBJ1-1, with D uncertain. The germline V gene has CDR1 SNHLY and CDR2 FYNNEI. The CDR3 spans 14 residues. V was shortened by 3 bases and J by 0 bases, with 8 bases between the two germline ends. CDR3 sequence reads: CASSDRVMNTEAFF. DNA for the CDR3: TGTGCCAGCAGTGATCGGGTAATGAACACTGAAGCTTTCTTT.

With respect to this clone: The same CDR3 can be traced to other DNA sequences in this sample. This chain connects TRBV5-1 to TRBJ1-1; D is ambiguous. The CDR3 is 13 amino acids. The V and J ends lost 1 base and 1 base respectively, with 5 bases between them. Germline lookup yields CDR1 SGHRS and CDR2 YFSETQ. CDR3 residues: CASSLTANTEAFF. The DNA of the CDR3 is TGCGCCAGCAGCTTGACAGCGAACACTGAAGCTTTCTTT.

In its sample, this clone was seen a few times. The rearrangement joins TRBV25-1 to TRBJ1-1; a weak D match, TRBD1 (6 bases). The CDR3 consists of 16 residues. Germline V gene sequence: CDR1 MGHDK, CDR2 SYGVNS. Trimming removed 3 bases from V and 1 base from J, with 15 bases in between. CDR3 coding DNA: TGTGCCAGCAGTGATGTTCCAGGACAGCCGAACACTGAAGCTTTCTTT. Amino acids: CASSDVPGQPNTEAFF.

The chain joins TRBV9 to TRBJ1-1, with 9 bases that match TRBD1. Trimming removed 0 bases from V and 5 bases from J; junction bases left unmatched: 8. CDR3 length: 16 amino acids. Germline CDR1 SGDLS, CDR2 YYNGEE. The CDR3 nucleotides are TGTGCCAGCAGCGTAGTTGGGGACAGGGTTGATACTGAAGCTTTCTTT. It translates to CASSVVGDRVDTEAFF.

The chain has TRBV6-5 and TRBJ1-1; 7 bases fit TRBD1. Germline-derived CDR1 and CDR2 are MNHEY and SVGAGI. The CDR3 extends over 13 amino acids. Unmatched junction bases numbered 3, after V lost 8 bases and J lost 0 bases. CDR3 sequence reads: CASHTGVNTEAFF. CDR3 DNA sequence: TGTGCCAGCCATACAGGGGTGAACACTGAAGCTTTCTTT.